This TCR beta chain is from a study of T cells in localized non-small cell lung cancer. Whole-study results and caveats: When the top 100 tumor clones were examined, a median approximately 59 of them also appeared in the adjacent lung, which was paired and uninvolved. Elevated circulating T cell density in blood was associated with longer overall survival. Since sequencing was restricted to only one region of the tumor, intratumor heterogeneity remains a possibility.

Germline lookup yields CDR1 MNHNY and CDR2 SVGAGI (reference sequence). After removal of 8 bases from V and 5 bases from J, the junction contained 8 bases not matched to a gene. The CDR3 runs to 15 residues. Notes on this clone: No antigen is known for it.

The data were produced by immunoSEQ multiplex PCR, yet TCRdb's version contains in-frame clones alone and is incomplete. The sample carries approximately 17,000 clones, roughly 82% recorded once. Sequencing used peripheral blood, obtained before any cancer treatment. The source of this sequence is a male donor older than 55 with stage I lung adenocarcinoma. The chain employs TRBV6-6 and TRBJ2-7, with TRBD2 matching over 14 bases. CDR3 coding DNA: TGTGCCAGCGGCCAGGGACTAGCGGGAGTAAACGAGCAGTACTTC. It is translated as CASGQGLAGVNEQYF.